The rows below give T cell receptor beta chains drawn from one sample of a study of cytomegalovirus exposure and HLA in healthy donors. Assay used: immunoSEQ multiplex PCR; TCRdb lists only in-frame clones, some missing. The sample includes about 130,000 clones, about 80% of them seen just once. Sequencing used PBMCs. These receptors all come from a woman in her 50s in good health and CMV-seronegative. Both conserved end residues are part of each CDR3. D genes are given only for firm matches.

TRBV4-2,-,CASSQVRRDGGPLHF
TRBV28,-,CASSYSRGMGEQYF
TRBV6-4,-,CASGGLTGKGIGNTIYF
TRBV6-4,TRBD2,CASSIAGEGDTQYF
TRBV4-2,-,CASSQGSSSAPTDTQYF
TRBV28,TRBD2,CASSFSGPGGRLYQETQYF
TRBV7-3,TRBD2,CASSFRLAGGRDEQYF
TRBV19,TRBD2,CASSIASRLDAGVEQYF
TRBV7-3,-,CASSVQGMNTEAFF
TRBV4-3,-,CASSLAEGSTEAFF
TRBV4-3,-,CASSQDQGSSYNEQFF
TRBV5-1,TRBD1,CASSRQGRTSTDTQYF
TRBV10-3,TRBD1,CAISELGGQGIWNTEAFF
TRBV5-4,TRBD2,CASSRGLAGSGTGELFF
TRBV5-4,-,CASSSGGRGEPQNF
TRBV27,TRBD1,CASSYSGQGLSGELFF